The clone carrying this T cell receptor beta chain was found once. Its antigen is unidentified. PCR primers comprised 60 Vbeta and 13 Jbeta primers. The protocol was immunoSEQ multiplex PCR, while the TCRdb copy is restricted to in-frame clones and leaves out a portion. This table holds roughly 200,000 clones, more than 75% found once. Trimming stripped 2 bases from V and 6 bases from J, with 16 bases between. Germline loops: CDR1 GTSNPN, CDR2 SVGIG (reference sequence). CDR3 length: 14 amino acids. The data were obtained in a study of cytomegalovirus exposure and HLA in healthy donors. Broader study findings: Reports showed the classifier diagnosing cytomegalovirus status with high specificity and sensitivity.

Sequencing was done on a sample of PBMCs. The chain has TRBV30 and TRBJ1-1, with D perhaps TRBD1 (6 bases). This sequence was found in a woman under 40 in good health and CMV-seropositive. CDR3 sequence reads: CAWSFIRGASEAFF. DNA of the CDR3: TGTGCCTGGAGTTTTATCAGGGGAGCTTCTGAAGCTTTCTTT.